What follows is one TCR beta chain and its context. The antigen is not known. Sorting selected naive CD8 T cells with a CD8+CD4-CCR7+CD45RA+ phenotype. This record comes from a study of molecular identifiers for immune sequencing clone quantification. Study at large: With replicates, the RNA of approximately 22,000 or 94,000 naive CD8 cells was split five ways and four were sequenced.

Germline-derived CDR1 and CDR2 are SGHTA and FQGNSA. CDR3 length: 19 residues. Unmatched junction bases numbered 11, after V lost 0 bases and J lost 0 bases. Study conclusions and caveats: In CMV-specific effectors, clones above 20 copies held over 99% of molecules; naive, under 1%.

TCRdb processed the PCR reads anew with MiXCR; each CDR3 protein has one entry. The table lists nearly 650,000 distinct CDR3 sequences, about 25% of them singletons. The sequence came from a human donor in good health. Some libraries in this study had Jurkat cell RNA spiked in. Material: naive CD8+ T cells from blood, with Jurkat cell RNA spiked in. The subset: FACS-sorted CD8+CD4-CCR7+CD45RA+ naive T cells. The genes are TRBV7-2 and TRBJ2-1, with TRBD1 matching 7 bases. CDR3 in amino acids: CASSLARTRQGDSYNEQFF. The CDR3 nucleotides read TGTGCCAGCAGCTTAGCGCGAACCAGGCAGGGGGACTCCTACAATGAGCAGTTCTTC. The entire variable domain, with the rest obtained from reference TRBV7-2 and TRBJ2-1, is as follows: GAGVSQSPSNKVTEKGKDVELRCDPISGHTALYWYRQSLGQGLEFLIYFQGNSAPDKSGLPSDRFSAERTGGSVSTLTIQRTQQEDSAVYLCASSLARTRQGDSYNEQFFGPGTRLTVL.